The source of this T cell receptor beta chain is a study of shared clonotypes between healthy human individuals (dated by TCRdb to 2020 to 2022). Describing the broader study: A couple of women and three men aged 18 to 49 years were included in the cohort. Per donor, three plates each were used for CD4 naive and CD4 memory, two for CD8 naive, and one for CD8 memory. To estimate repertoire size and how much clonotype sharing occurs between individuals, the study deeply sequenced the blood TCR repertoires of about five healthy adults. Different laboratories and diverse techniques were used to prepare libraries and sequence TCR repertoires, to increase sequencing depth and limit assay-specific biases. Leukapheresis yielded between about 0.8 and 9.5 billion PBMCs per donor. On the study overall, not on this receptor specifically: Pairwise subsampling indicated that sequencing depth was expected to affect the degree of clonotype sharing among donors. Naive subsets generally had larger estimated clonotype richness than memory subsets. Rarefaction of sorted-subset datasets indicated incomplete sequencing despite the large sequencing depth. Because the study included a small number of donors, the genetic and exposure-history diversity represented was limited. Compared with non-shared clonotypes, clonotypes shared by all four sorted-subset donors had higher generation probabilities. About 4.5% of naive CD4, 3.5% of naive CD8, around 2.3% of memory CD4, and approximately 0.39% of memory CD8 clonotypes were shared across several donors. Sampling was limited to blood, and TCR repertoires in tissue likely differ from TCR repertoires in blood.

In the case of this clone: Its antigen is currently not known. Base qualities were left out, and no much larger clone turns up one base away.

The CDR3 numbers 16 residues from cysteine through phenylalanine. The DNA shown is the 48-base CDR3, in frame from base 1. V is trimmed back by 5 bases and J by 2 bases, and the junction contains 10 bases that no gene match accounts for. CDR1 SEHNR and CDR2 FQNEAQ are derived from the germline V gene (reference sequence). For the CD8 naive samples, CD45RO-negative cells were positively selected for CCR7, yielding a CD45RA+CCR7+ population from which TemRA cells were excluded. Healthy HIV-negative adults with no recently reported acute infections or vaccinations were included as donors. Every donor was a Caucasian adult residing in Nashville, Tennessee, USA. After blood collection by leukapheresis, PBMCs were isolated using Ficoll-Histopaque density gradient centrifugation and then cryopreserved in the vapor phase of liquid nitrogen. Analytical flow cytometry was used to check the purity and quantity of every magnetically sorted T cell population. Genomic DNA was isolated from each sorted fraction and quantified by UV absorbance on a Nanodrop 2000c.

Using the deep immunoSEQ assay, TCR CDR3 regions were amplified from genomic DNA by multiplex PCR. Extracted genomic DNA from each cell subset was distributed evenly across all wells of several immunoSEQ 96-well plates, and each plate was treated as a replicate. For sorted subsets, about 200 ng genomic DNA, equal to tens of thousands of T cell genomes, was loaded into each replicate PCR. Purified libraries were measured with a Qubit 3.0 fluorometer, size-checked on a Bioanalyzer 2100, and measured again with the KAPA Library Quantification kit. Every immunoSEQ 96-well plate was sequenced on a dedicated single-read 150-cycle Illumina NextSeq 550 flow cell. The study's processing was this. Because only junctional sequences without quality scores were contained in the immunoSEQ output, filtering matching that applied to full-length reads could not be performed. Sequences were annotated with PyIR, a Python wrapper for IgBLAST v1.9, and V/J genes and CDR3 were assigned using IMGT germline references. Reads were filtered out if the reads had weak V/J assignments (E-value above 1e-6), no CDR3, stop codons, out-of-frame junctions, or ambiguous translated residues. A V3J clonotype was defined by an identical inferred V gene, J gene, and CDR3 amino acid sequence. To compute the percentage overlap between repertoires, the number of shared unique clonotypes was divided by the size of the smaller repertoire. Richness of each repertoire was evaluated using RTK rarefaction, the Chao1 estimator, and Recon v2.1 estimates of unobserved clonotypes. OLGA was used to compute generation probabilities for all TCRbeta clonotypes that the gDNA method yielded from several donors. TCRdb took this table from immuneACCESS and kept in-frame rearrangements with V and J called. Such tables lack part of the clones; where checked against another copy, unresolved V genes explain under half of the gap, and the rest is unexplained. The DNA was the basis for D and trimming; V, J and clone size are from that table. The sample table lists about 680,000 clones, about 91% of them with a count of one. About 24% of the sample is in the top ten clones.

The clonotype was recovered from a man aged 25 to 45 in good health. The rearrangement joined TRBV7-9 to TRBJ2-5; TRBD1 lines up with 8 middle nucleotides. The sequenced sample was naive CD8+ T cells sorted from blood. Explained via the paper, the cell subset or site label denotes: CD45RA+CCR7+. The CDR3 region: CASSLLLRQGQETQYF. The base sequence is TGTGCCAGCAGCCTCCTTCTTAGACAGGGGCAAGAGACCCAGTACTTC.